Reported below is one TCR beta chain. The data are from a study of blood T cell repertoires in COVID-19. Study-level background: Collection of acute and convalescent COVID-19 samples took place in the United States, Italy and Spain.

The method was immunoSEQ multiplex PCR; TCRdb's version includes in-frame clones alone and lacks a portion of them. In the table there are over 200,000 clones, 75% to 90% of which are singletons. There are 15 residues in the CDR3. The germline V gene has CDR1 SGHNT and CDR2 YYREEE (reference sequence). With 1 base clipped from V and 7 bases from J, the junction kept 5 bases outside the gene matches. Allocation to cohorts depended on clinical history reported by the participants. V usage is TRBV5-4 and J usage is TRBJ2-1; 10 bases align to TRBD2. The source is a man younger than 40 who had recovered from COVID-19. Sequenced input: PBMCs or T cells enriched from blood (not recorded which). This CDR3 is CASSLIAGGWNEQFF. The DNA for the CDR3 is TGTGCCAGCAGCTTGATAGCGGGAGGTTGGAATGAGCAGTTCTTC.